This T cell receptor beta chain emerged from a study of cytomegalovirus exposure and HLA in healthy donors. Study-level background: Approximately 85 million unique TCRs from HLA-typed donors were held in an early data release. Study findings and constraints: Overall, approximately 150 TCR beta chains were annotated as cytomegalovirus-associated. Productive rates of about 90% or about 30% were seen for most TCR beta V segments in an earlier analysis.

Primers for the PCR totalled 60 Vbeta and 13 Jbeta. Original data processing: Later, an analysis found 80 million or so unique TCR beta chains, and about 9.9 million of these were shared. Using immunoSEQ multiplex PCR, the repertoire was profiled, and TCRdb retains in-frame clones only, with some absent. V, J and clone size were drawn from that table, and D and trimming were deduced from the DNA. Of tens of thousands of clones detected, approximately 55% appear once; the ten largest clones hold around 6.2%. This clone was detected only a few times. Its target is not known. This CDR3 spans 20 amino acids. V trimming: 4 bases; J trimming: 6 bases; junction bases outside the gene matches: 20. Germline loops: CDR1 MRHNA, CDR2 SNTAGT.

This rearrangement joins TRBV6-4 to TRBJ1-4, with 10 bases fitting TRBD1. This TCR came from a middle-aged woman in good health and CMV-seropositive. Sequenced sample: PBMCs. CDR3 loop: CASSVATGGDLGDSDEKLFF. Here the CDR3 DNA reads TGTGCCAGCAGTGTGGCGACAGGGGGCGACCTCGGGGACAGCGATGAAAAACTGTTTTTT.